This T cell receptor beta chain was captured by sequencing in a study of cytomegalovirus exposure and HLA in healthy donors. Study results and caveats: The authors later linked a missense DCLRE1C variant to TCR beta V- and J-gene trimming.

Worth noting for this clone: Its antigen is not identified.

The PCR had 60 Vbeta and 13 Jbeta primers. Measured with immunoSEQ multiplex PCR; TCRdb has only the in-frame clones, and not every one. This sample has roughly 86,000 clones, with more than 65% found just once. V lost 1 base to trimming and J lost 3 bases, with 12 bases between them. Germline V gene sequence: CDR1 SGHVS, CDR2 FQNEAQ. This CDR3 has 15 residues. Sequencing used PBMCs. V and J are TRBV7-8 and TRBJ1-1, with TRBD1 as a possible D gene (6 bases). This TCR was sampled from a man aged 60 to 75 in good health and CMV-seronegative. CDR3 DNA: TGTGCCAGCAGCTTAGTGCTGGGGGCAGACACTGAAGCTTTCTTT. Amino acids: CASSLVLGADTEAFF.